The rows below give T cell receptor beta chains drawn from one sample of a study of cytomegalovirus exposure and HLA in healthy donors. Using immunoSEQ multiplex PCR, the repertoire was profiled, and TCRdb retains in-frame clones only, with some absent. The sample yields about 88,000 clones, around 89% seen once. Source material: PBMCs. The receptors were sampled from a man aged 18 to 30 in good health and CMV-seronegative. CDR3s include the opening cysteine and the closing phenylalanine or tryptophan. D genes are given only for firm matches. The size field is filled for only some rows; it gives once, few, many or a size class.

D gene	clone size	V gene	J gene	CDR3 protein
-	-	TRBV18	TRBJ1-4	CASSPKTGGEKLFF
-	-	TRBV28	TRBJ1-4	CASSSPRGPTNEKLFF
-	-	TRBV6-5	TRBJ1-6	CASNRGNSPLHF
-	-	TRBV11-2	TRBJ2-3	CASSLTTDPRNTQYF
TRBD1	once	TRBV18	-	CASSPIGTGTHEQYF
-	-	TRBV7-3	TRBJ1-1	CASSATGYTEAFF
TRBD1	-	TRBV20-1	TRBJ1-2	CSATQGLGYTF
TRBD1	once	TRBV9	TRBJ1-2	CASSTSADRDAGGYTF
TRBD1	-	TRBV5-1	TRBJ1-2	CASSLDIPTGVSYGYTF
TRBD1	few	TRBV6-4	TRBJ2-3	CASSGQGSTDTQYF
-	-	TRBV6-5	TRBJ1-2	CASSYSWTTNGYTF
-	-	TRBV7-2	TRBJ2-2	CASSLGLHTGELFF
TRBD1	-	TRBV4-1	TRBJ2-7	CASSQGGGQGRYEQYF
TRBD1	-	TRBV18	TRBJ1-2	CASSPETGNYGYTF
-	few	TRBV6-1	TRBJ1-2	CASSEARRSPYGYTF
TRBD1	-	TRBV28	TRBJ1-6	CASRSTGRNNSPLHF
TRBD1	-	TRBV7-2	TRBJ1-5	CASSLDFGQGSQPQHF
TRBD1	-	TRBV19	TRBJ1-5	CASSKPSQGARSQPQHF
TRBD1	-	TRBV5-1	TRBJ2-7	CASSFETGVSYEQYF
-	-	TRBV11-2	TRBJ1-1	CASSLFPSGTEAFF
-	once	TRBV19	TRBJ2-1	CASSIGQGKAKQFF
TRBD2	-	TRBV7-9	TRBJ2-1	CASSLTSGRVSNEQFF
TRBD1	-	TRBV7-2	TRBJ1-1	CASCLGQGISTEAFF
TRBD2	-	TRBV19	TRBJ2-3	CASSATSGGPDTQYF
TRBD1	-	TRBV6-6	TRBJ1-1	CASSYSGTARRRAFF
-	few	TRBV20-1	TRBJ1-1	CSATAATEAFF
-	-	TRBV28	TRBJ2-1	CASSLYLQNNEQFF